Listed below are T cell receptor beta chains from one sample, sequenced in a study of cytomegalovirus exposure and HLA in healthy donors. Repertoires were generated with immunoSEQ multiplex PCR, while TCRdb's copy carries only in-frame clones and drops some. Of about 110,000 clones in the sample, 70% were seen once. Sequenced: PBMCs. The receptor source for this set is a man under 40 in good health and CMV-seropositive. Both conserved end residues are part of each CDR3. The D gene is left open where the match is weak. Clone size is stated in some rows and not others, as once, few, many or a class when expanded.

TRBD2	TRBV7-2	NA	TRBJ2-1	CASGGGNEQFF	TGTGCCAGCGGGGGGGGGAATGAGCAGTTCTTC
NA	TRBV27	few	TRBJ1-2	CASSFSPHSNYGYTF	TGTGCCAGCAGTTTTAGTCCCCACAGTAACTATGGCTACACCTTC
TRBD1	TRBV28	once	TRBJ2-5	CASSSGTALETQYF	TGTGCCAGCAGTTCTGGGACAGCCTTAGAGACCCAGTACTTC
TRBD1	TRBV5-5	NA	TRBJ1-1	CASTGDLNTEAFF	TGTGCCAGTACAGGGGACCTGAACACTGAAGCTTTCTTT
TRBD2	TRBV7-2	few	TRBJ2-1	CASSLVAGGPLGEQFF	TGTGCCAGCAGCTTAGTAGCGGGAGGCCCCTTAGGTGAGCAGTTCTTC
NA	TRBV6-4	NA	TRBJ2-3	CASSEKDRLFGDTQYF	TGTGCCAGCAGTGAAAAGGACAGACTGTTTGGGGATACGCAGTATTTT
NA	TRBV29-1	NA	TRBJ1-1	CSVEGANTEAFF	TGCAGCGTTGAAGGGGCTAACACTGAAGCTTTCTTT
TRBD1	TRBV27	NA	TRBJ2-6	CASSLFWGQRPSGANVLTF	TGTGCCAGCAGTTTATTTTGGGGACAGAGACCCTCTGGGGCCAACGTCCTGACTTTC
NA	TRBV5-1	few	TRBJ2-1	CASSGGADNEQFF	TGCGCCAGCAGCGGCGGGGCCGACAATGAGCAGTTCTTC
NA	TRBV5-6	NA	TRBJ2-1	CASSLLTELAFNEQFF	TGTGCCAGCAGCTTACTTACTGAACTAGCTTTCAATGAGCAGTTCTTC
TRBD1	TRBV11-1	NA	TRBJ2-5	CASSSQGARGTQYF	TGTGCCAGCAGCTCACAGGGGGCTCGGGGGACCCAGTACTTC
NA	TRBV11-3	NA	TRBJ2-1	CASSPHTRLGEQFF	TGTGCCAGCAGCCCCCATACTAGACTCGGGGAGCAGTTCTTC
NA	TRBV7-8	NA	TRBJ1-2	CASSPRDTYGYTF	TGTGCCAGCAGCCCCCGTGACACCTATGGCTACACCTTC
TRBD1	TRBV28	NA	TRBJ1-3	CASSTGENTIYF	TGTGCCAGCAGTACAGGGGAGAACACCATATATTTT
TRBD2	TRBV4-3	NA	TRBJ2-1	CASSQEELAGEQFF	TGCGCCAGCAGCCAAGAGGAACTAGCGGGTGAGCAGTTCTTC
TRBD2	TRBV27	NA	TRBJ2-1	CASSPEGWGGHNEQFF	TGTGCCAGCAGTCCCGAGGGATGGGGAGGGCACAATGAGCAGTTCTTC
NA	TRBV6-5	NA	TRBJ2-4	CASSNIGKNIQYF	TGTGCCAGCAGTAACATCGGGAAAAACATTCAGTACTTC
NA	TRBV7-9	few	TRBJ1-1	CASSLGESTVAFF	TGTGCCAGCAGCTTAGGCGAATCGACAGTAGCTTTCTTT
TRBD2	TRBV27	NA	TRBJ2-2	CASSSWGGGVSGELFF	TGTGCCAGCAGTTCGTGGGGGGGAGGAGTCTCCGGGGAGCTGTTTTTT
TRBD2	TRBV5-1	NA	TRBJ2-5	CASSLNPIAGDQETQYF	TGCGCCAGCAGCTTGAACCCGATAGCGGGGGACCAAGAGACCCAGTACTTC
TRBD2	TRBV6-5	NA	TRBJ2-2	CASTKTSSGELFF	TGTGCCAGCACTAAGACTAGCTCCGGGGAGCTGTTTTTT
NA	TRBV5-4	NA	TRBJ2-1	CASSLEWSGEQFF	TGTGCCAGCAGCTTGGAATGGAGCGGGGAGCAGTTCTTC
NA	TRBV28	NA	TRBJ2-2	CASSLALANTGELFF	TGTGCCAGCAGTTTAGCACTAGCGAACACCGGGGAGCTGTTTTTT
NA	TRBV4-1	once	TRBJ2-7	CASSQVVESTYEQYF	TGCGCCAGCAGCCAAGTTGTGGAGAGCACCTACGAGCAGTACTTC
NA	TRBV5-4	NA	TRBJ1-2	CASSPWGGVGYTF	TGTGCCAGCAGCCCATGGGGGGGGGTTGGCTACACCTTC
NA	TRBV5-6	NA	TRBJ2-7	CASSLYGTYEQYF	TGTGCCAGCAGCTTGTACGGGACCTACGAGCAGTACTTC
TRBD2	TRBV11-1	NA	TRBJ2-1	CASSPLTASGNNEQFF	TGTGCCAGCAGCCCTCTGACGGCTAGCGGGAACAATGAGCAGTTCTTC
TRBD1	TRBV18	NA	TRBJ2-1	CASSPPGQGIGEQFF	TGTGCCAGCTCGCCCCCGGGACAGGGTATCGGTGAGCAGTTCTTC
NA	TRBV2	NA	TRBJ2-6	CASSEGLRTGANVLTF	TGTGCCAGCAGTGAAGGACTACGGACTGGGGCCAACGTCCTGACTTTC
NA	TRBV10-3	NA	TRBJ1-4	CATGNPQGINEKLFF	TGTGCCACCGGGAATCCACAGGGAATTAATGAAAAACTGTTTTTT
NA	TRBV20-1	NA	TRBJ1-2	CSARRSYGYTF	TGCAGTGCTAGGCGGTCCTATGGCTACACCTTC
NA	TRBV29-1	NA	TRBJ2-3	CSVDGGHTRYF	TGCAGCGTTGATGGAGGGCATACGCGGTATTTT
TRBD2	TRBV10-3	NA	TRBJ2-7	CAISEWGTSGGEQYF	TGTGCCATCAGTGAGTGGGGGACTAGCGGGGGAGAGCAGTACTTC
TRBD2	TRBV19	NA	TRBJ2-3	CASSLLAGERGSTDTQYF	TGTGCCAGTAGTCTACTAGCGGGGGAGCGAGGAAGCACAGATACGCAGTATTTT
TRBD2	TRBV5-1	NA	TRBJ2-1	CASSLMASGAYNEQFF	TGCGCCAGCAGCTTGATGGCTAGCGGGGCCTACAATGAGCAGTTCTTC